This T cell receptor (beta chain) is from a study of hypomethylating agent response in myelodysplastic syndrome. Trimming shortened V by 3 bases and J by 8 bases, and 7 bases separated the two germline ends. The V gene's germline CDR1 is SNHLY and CDR2 FYNNEI. The length of the CDR3 is 11 residues. TCRdb's copy holds only in-frame clones and misses some; the assay was immunoSEQ multiplex PCR. The data show approximately 2,700 clones, approximately 86% seen once. This sample comprised bone marrow, obtained before or after starting hypomethylating agent treatment for myelodysplastic syndrome (not recorded which). The sequence came from a human donor with myelodysplastic syndrome. The chain couples TRBV2 to TRBJ1-2, with D uncertain. DNA of the CDR3: TGTGCCAGCAGTGAGTGGTACGGCTACACCTTC. Protein: CASSEWYGYTF. Filled out from reference TRBV2 and TRBJ1-2, the complete variable domain reads EPEVTQTPSHQVTQMGQEVILRCVPISNHLYFYWYRQILGQKVEFLVSFYNNEISEKSEIFDDQFSVERPDGSNFTLKIRSTKLEDSAMYFCASSEWYGYTFGSGTRLTVV.